This is a list of T cell receptor beta chains from one sample in a study of shared clonotypes between healthy human individuals. This table comes from immunoSEQ multiplex PCR, and its TCRdb copy is limited to in-frame clones, with some not included. The table shows more than 1,200,000 clones, with about 98.5% occurring only once. The sequenced sample was naive CD4+ T cells sorted from blood. The receptors stem from a young man in good health. The CDR3 runs from the conserved cysteine through the conserved F or W. The order of the fields is clone size, V gene, CDR3 protein. For some rows the clone size is stated as once, few or many, or as a class when expanded; others skip it.

clone_size: NA
v_call: TRBV10-1
cdr3_aa: CASSESRLISGPETQYF

clone_size: NA
v_call: TRBV28
cdr3_aa: CASSFGKGVLNYGYTF

clone_size: NA
v_call: TRBV18
cdr3_aa: CASSQIETGELFF

clone_size: NA
v_call: TRBV7-3
cdr3_aa: CASSFREGNEQFF

clone_size: NA
v_call: TRBV30
cdr3_aa: CAWSPGRTYEQYF

clone_size: once
v_call: TRBV19
cdr3_aa: CATVNTGTGGTEAFF

clone_size: NA
v_call: TRBV28
cdr3_aa: CASSPTISYEQYF

clone_size: NA
v_call: TRBV7-8
cdr3_aa: CASSLLASGDTDTQYF

clone_size: NA
v_call: TRBV5-1
cdr3_aa: CASSLIGPSTDTQYF

clone_size: NA
v_call: TRBV30
cdr3_aa: CAWRQGYNEQFF

clone_size: NA
v_call: TRBV5-8
cdr3_aa: CASSLGLDRATGELFF

clone_size: NA
v_call: TRBV29-1
cdr3_aa: CSGRDRTTYEQYF

clone_size: NA
v_call: TRBV9
cdr3_aa: CASSPGARSTEAFF

clone_size: NA
v_call: TRBV9
cdr3_aa: CASSVNSRGPDTEAFF

clone_size: NA
v_call: TRBV10-1
cdr3_aa: CASSETGRGTQYF

clone_size: once
v_call: TRBV15
cdr3_aa: CATSRKVADSYNEQFF

clone_size: NA
v_call: TRBV9
cdr3_aa: CASSVNGYTDTQYF

clone_size: NA
v_call: TRBV9
cdr3_aa: CASSVTSGSGPQETQYF

clone_size: NA
v_call: TRBV18
cdr3_aa: CASSLGLAGVRNEQFF

clone_size: NA
v_call: TRBV18
cdr3_aa: CASSPPSGVGWANVLTF

clone_size: NA
v_call: TRBV7-2
cdr3_aa: CASSPGSRNNQPQHF

clone_size: NA
v_call: TRBV5-1
cdr3_aa: CASSPSRRNEKLFF

clone_size: NA
v_call: TRBV6-6
cdr3_aa: CATSDAGYSYEQYF

clone_size: NA
v_call: TRBV7-8
cdr3_aa: CASSETGTSADTQYF

clone_size: once
v_call: TRBV20-1
cdr3_aa: CSAPPGDTQYF

clone_size: NA
v_call: TRBV28
cdr3_aa: CASTSPGGEIYGYTF

clone_size: NA
v_call: TRBV5-1
cdr3_aa: CASTLGAGDTQYF

clone_size: NA
v_call: TRBV12-5
cdr3_aa: CASGSDRANTEAFF

clone_size: NA
v_call: TRBV19
cdr3_aa: CASSIGGPSYEQYF

clone_size: once
v_call: TRBV7-9
cdr3_aa: CASSSQRRGQSYEQYF

clone_size: NA
v_call: TRBV6-5
cdr3_aa: CASSSIFLAAHIYF